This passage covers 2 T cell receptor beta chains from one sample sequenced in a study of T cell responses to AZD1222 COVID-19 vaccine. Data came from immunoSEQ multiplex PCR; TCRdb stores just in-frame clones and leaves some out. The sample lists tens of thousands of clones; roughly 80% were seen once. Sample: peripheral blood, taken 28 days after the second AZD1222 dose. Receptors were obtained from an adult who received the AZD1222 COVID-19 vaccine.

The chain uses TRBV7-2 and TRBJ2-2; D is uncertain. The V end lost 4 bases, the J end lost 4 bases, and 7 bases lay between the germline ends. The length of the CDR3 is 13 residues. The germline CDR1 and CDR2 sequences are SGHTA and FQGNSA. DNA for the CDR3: TGTGCCAGCAGCTCCACTCTCACCGGGGAGCTGTTTTTT. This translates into CASSSTLTGELFF.

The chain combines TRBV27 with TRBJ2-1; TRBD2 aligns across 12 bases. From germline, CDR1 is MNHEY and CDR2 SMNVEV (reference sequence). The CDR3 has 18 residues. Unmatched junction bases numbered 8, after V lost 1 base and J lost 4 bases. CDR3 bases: TGTGCCAGCAGTTTATTCTCTAGCGGGAGGGCCTTGTACAATGAGCAGTTCTTC. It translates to CASSLFSSGRALYNEQFF.